What follows are 13 T cell receptor beta chains derived from one specimen sequenced in a study of cytomegalovirus exposure and HLA in healthy donors. Primers for the PCR totalled 60 Vbeta and 13 Jbeta. This table comes from immunoSEQ multiplex PCR, and its TCRdb copy is limited to in-frame clones, with some not included. This sample yields some 150,000 clones, of which 70% to 85% are seen a single time; more than 6.5% belongs to the top ten. The sequenced material came from PBMCs. Receptors were obtained from a woman between 45 and 65 years old in good health and CMV-seropositive.

This rearrangement joins TRBV5-1 to TRBJ2-7, with a possible D match to TRBD1 (6 bases). Germline V CDR1 and CDR2: SGHRS, YFSETQ. V lost 5 bases to trimming and J lost 0 bases, with 9 bases between them. CDR3 size: 13 residues. The CDR3 spells CASRQDSSYEQYF. CDR3 DNA sequence: TGCGCCAGCAGGCAGGACAGCTCCTACGAGCAGTACTTC.

CDR3 region: CASRGTTVYEQYF. DNA for the CDR3: TGCGCCAGCAGAGGGACTACCGTCTACGAGCAGTACTTC. This chain links TRBV10-2 with TRBJ2-7, with 7 bases matching TRBD2. The germline V gene has CDR1 WSHSY and CDR2 SAAADI. The CDR3 spans 13 residues. The V gene end was trimmed by 6 bases and the J gene end by 3 bases; junction bases not matched to a gene: 5.

CDR3 sequence: CSARGRLSYEQYF. CDR3 coding DNA: TGCAGCGCTCGAGGGCGACTCTCCTACGAGCAGTACTTC. The rearrangement uses TRBV29-1 and TRBJ2-7, with TRBD2 as a possible D gene (5 bases). Germline-derived CDR1 and CDR2 are SQVTM and ANQGSEA. With 7 bases removed from V and 0 bases from J, the gap between germline ends came to 13 bases. CDR3 size: 13 residues.

J is TRBJ1-1 and V is TRBV13, with D tentatively TRBD1 (6 bases). Trimming shortened V by 5 bases and J by 4 bases, and 17 bases separated the two germline ends. From germline, CDR1 is PRHDT and CDR2 FYEKMQ (reference sequence). CDR3 length: 15 residues. Here the CDR3 DNA reads TGTGCCAGCAGCCCCGGACAGCACTACGTCACTGAAGCTTTCTTT. Encoded protein: CASSPGQHYVTEAFF.

In this sample, this clone turned up once. The chain has TRBV7-2 and TRBJ2-3; the D gene is possibly TRBD2 (6 bases). Trimming stripped 1 base from V and 7 bases from J, with 18 bases between. The germline V gene encodes CDR1 SGHTA and CDR2 FQGNSA. This CDR3 is 16 amino acids long. The CDR3 here is CASSLVPMWRGNTQYF. The CDR3 DNA follows: TGTGCCAGCAGCTTAGTCCCTATGTGGCGGGGTAATACGCAGTATTTT.

This chain joins TRBV6-1 and TRBJ2-7; D possibly corresponds to TRBD1 (5 bases). This CDR3 region has 14 residues. V was pared by 0 bases and J by 1 base, with 7 bases between. Germline V gives CDR1 MNHNS, CDR2 SASEGT. DNA for the CDR3: TGTGCCAGCAGTGAAGCCCCAGGGTCCTACGAGCAGTACTTC. Translating gives CASSEAPGSYEQYF.

J is TRBJ1-5 and V is TRBV15, with D possibly being TRBD1 (6 bases). CDR3 length equals 12 residues. V was clipped by 5 bases and J by 7 bases, with 9 bases between them. CDR1 is LNHNV, CDR2 YYDKDF, per germline (reference sequence). The CDR3 here is CATSGGGQPQHF. The CDR3 bases are TGTGCCACCAGCGGGGGCGGGCAGCCCCAGCATTTT.

The chain combines TRBV10-3 with TRBJ1-1; weak D call: TRBD1 (6 bases). The germline V gene has CDR1 ENHRY and CDR2 SYGVKD. V was pared by 4 bases and J by 4 bases, with 22 bases between. The CDR3 spans 17 residues. CDR3 protein: CAISGDTETHMGTEAFF. The CDR3 nucleotides read TGTGCCATCAGTGGGGACACGGAAACCCATATGGGCACTGAAGCTTTCTTT.

The chain has TRBV27 and TRBJ2-1; D possibly corresponds to TRBD1 (5 bases). Germline V gives CDR1 MNHEY, CDR2 SMNVEV (reference sequence). The V and J ends lost 6 bases and 1 base respectively, with 13 bases between them. The CDR3 extends over 15 amino acids. DNA of the CDR3: TGTGCCAGCAGCCCCCGGCGACAGTCCTACAATGAGCAGTTCTTC. Translated: CASSPRRQSYNEQFF.

This chain joins TRBV4-2 and TRBJ2-4; 7 bases fit TRBD2. The CDR3 consists of 14 residues. V dropped 1 base and J dropped 8; count of bases not matched to a gene: 5. The germline CDR1 and CDR2 sequences are LGHNA and YNFKEQ. The CDR3 sequence: CASSQVSGDDIQYF. The CDR3 DNA reads as TGTGCCAGCAGCCAAGTGAGCGGGGACGACATTCAGTACTTC.

CDR3 residues: CATSTVSDGYTF. Written as DNA, the CDR3 is TGTGCCACCAGCACCGTTTCGGATGGCTACACCTTC. This rearrangement joins TRBV15 to TRBJ1-2; D ambiguous. Trimming stripped 4 bases from V and 6 bases from J, with 9 bases between. The CDR3 spans 12 residues. Germline assignment: CDR1 LNHNV and CDR2 YYDKDF (reference sequence). The variable domain in full, completed from reference TRBV15 and TRBJ1-2, reads DAMVIQNPRYQVTQFGKPVTLSCSQTLNHNVMYWYQQKSSQAPKLLFHYYDKDFNNEADTPDNFQSRRPNTSFCFLDIRSPGLGDTAMYLCATSTVSDGYTFGSGTRLTVV.

Comment on this clone: A read error may produce the germline difference seen at one junction end. V is TRBV7-3 and J is TRBJ2-2; 8 positions match TRBD2. This CDR3 has 15 amino acids. Germline V gene lookup returns CDR1 SGHTA and CDR2 FQGTGA. CDR3 in amino acids: CVSSSRGAGTGELFF. The CDR3 coding sequence is TGTGTCAGCAGCTCGCGGGGGGCCGGCACCGGGGAGCTGTTTTTT.

Remarks on this clone: This specimen includes other DNA sequences encoding the same CDR3. The chain uses TRBV6-1 and TRBJ2-7, with a tentative D call TRBD2 (5 bases). The CDR3 is 14 residues long. Germline V gene data show CDR1 as MNHNS and CDR2 as SASEGT. V lost 0 bases and J lost 3, with 9 bases in between. The CDR3 protein is CASSEARGFYEQYF. The DNA of the CDR3 is TGTGCCAGCAGTGAAGCCCGAGGGTTCTACGAGCAGTACTTC.